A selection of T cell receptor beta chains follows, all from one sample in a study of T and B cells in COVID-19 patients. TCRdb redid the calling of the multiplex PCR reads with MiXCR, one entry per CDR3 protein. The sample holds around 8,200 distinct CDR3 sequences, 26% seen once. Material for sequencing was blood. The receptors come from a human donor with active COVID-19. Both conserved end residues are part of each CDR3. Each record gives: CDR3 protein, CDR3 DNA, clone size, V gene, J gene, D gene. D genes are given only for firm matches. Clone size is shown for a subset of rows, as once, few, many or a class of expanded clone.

cdr3_aa: CASSTLDRSNSPLHF
cdr3_nt: TGTGCCAGCTCCACCCTAGACAGGAGTAATTCACCCCTCCACTTT
clone_size: medium-sized
v_call: TRBV6-5
j_call: TRBJ1-6
d_call: .

cdr3_aa: CASSLQGGRAEAFF
cdr3_nt: TGTGCCAGCAGTTTACAAGGGGGAAGGGCTGAAGCTTTCTTT
clone_size: few
v_call: TRBV12-3/TRBV12-4
j_call: TRBJ1-1
d_call: .

cdr3_aa: CASSQGGASGSPLHF
cdr3_nt: TGCGCCAGCAGCCAAGGCGGCGCTAGCGGTTCACCCCTCCACTTT
clone_size: .
v_call: TRBV4-3
j_call: TRBJ1-6
d_call: .

cdr3_aa: CASSVGNTGELFF
cdr3_nt: TGTGCCAGCAGTGTGGGGAACACCGGGGAGCTGTTTTTT
clone_size: medium-sized
v_call: TRBV6-1
j_call: TRBJ2-2
d_call: .

cdr3_aa: CASSTLPSYGYTF
cdr3_nt: TGTGCCAGCAGCACCCTCCCGTCCTATGGCTACACCTTC
clone_size: medium-sized
v_call: TRBV6-5
j_call: TRBJ1-2
d_call: .

cdr3_aa: CASRGDPDPYEQYF
cdr3_nt: TGCGCCAGCAGGGGGGACCCGGACCCCTACGAGCAGTACTTC
clone_size: .
v_call: TRBV5-1
j_call: TRBJ2-7
d_call: .

cdr3_aa: CSSTYIAAAGYEQYF
cdr3_nt: TGTTCCAGCACCTACATAGCAGCCGCCGGATACGAGCAGTACTTC
clone_size: many
v_call: TRBV6-1
j_call: TRBJ2-7
d_call: .

cdr3_aa: CASSEADGATDTQYF
cdr3_nt: TGTGCCAGCAGTGAAGCGGACGGGGCCACAGATACGCAGTATTTT
clone_size: few
v_call: TRBV6-1
j_call: TRBJ2-3
d_call: .

cdr3_aa: CASSLGTGGEQYF
cdr3_nt: TGTGCCAGCAGCTTAGGGACAGGAGGCGAGCAGTACTTC
clone_size: .
v_call: TRBV7-6
j_call: TRBJ2-7
d_call: TRBD1

cdr3_aa: CSARTGPSYEQYF
cdr3_nt: TGCAGTGCTCGGACCGGACCCTCCTACGAGCAGTACTTC
clone_size: .
v_call: TRBV20-1
j_call: TRBJ2-7
d_call: .

cdr3_aa: CASSPLAGGRNEQFF
cdr3_nt: TGTGCCAGCAGTCCACTAGCGGGAGGGCGCAATGAGCAGTTCTTC
clone_size: .
v_call: TRBV6-2/TRBV6-3
j_call: TRBJ2-1
d_call: TRBD2

cdr3_aa: CSVSQSELASYEQYF
cdr3_nt: TGCAGCGTATCACAAAGTGAACTGGCCTCCTACGAGCAGTACTTC
clone_size: medium-sized
v_call: TRBV29-1
j_call: TRBJ2-7
d_call: .

cdr3_aa: CASSTIPQLAGRQETQYF
cdr3_nt: TGTGCCAGTAGCACAATACCCCAACTAGCGGGTCGCCAAGAGACCCAGTACTTC
clone_size: medium-sized
v_call: TRBV19
j_call: TRBJ2-5
d_call: TRBD2

cdr3_aa: CASSSPSLGAGGYEQYF
cdr3_nt: TGTGCCAGCAGTTCCCCCAGCTTGGGAGCGGGTGGCTACGAGCAGTACTTC
clone_size: medium-sized
v_call: TRBV27
j_call: TRBJ2-7
d_call: .

cdr3_aa: CASSQVVSGANVLTF
cdr3_nt: TGCGCCAGCAGCCAAGTTGTTTCTGGGGCCAACGTCCTGACTTTC
clone_size: .
v_call: TRBV4-3
j_call: TRBJ2-6
d_call: .

cdr3_aa: CATSDPAASGGKDTQYF
cdr3_nt: TGTGCCACCAGTGACCCAGCAGCTAGCGGGGGGAAAGATACGCAGTATTTT
clone_size: few
v_call: TRBV24-1
j_call: TRBJ2-3
d_call: TRBD2

cdr3_aa: CASSAGQHSGNTIYF
cdr3_nt: TGTGCCAGCAGTGCGGGACAGCACTCTGGAAACACCATATATTTT
clone_size: .
v_call: TRBV6-6
j_call: TRBJ1-3
d_call: TRBD1

cdr3_aa: CASSLAGQGPETQYF
cdr3_nt: TGCGCCAGCAGCTTGGCGGGACAGGGGCCAGAGACCCAGTACTTC
clone_size: .
v_call: TRBV5-1
j_call: TRBJ2-5
d_call: TRBD1

cdr3_aa: CASSASLRDRGHTQYF
cdr3_nt: TGTGCCAGCAGCGCCTCCCTTCGGGACAGGGGTCATACGCAGTATTTT
clone_size: few
v_call: TRBV7-6
j_call: TRBJ2-3
d_call: TRBD1

cdr3_aa: CASSPLGDRGKGTQYF
cdr3_nt: TGTGCCAGCTCACCACTAGGCGACAGGGGGAAGGGTACGCAGTATTTT
clone_size: medium-sized
v_call: TRBV18
j_call: TRBJ2-3
d_call: TRBD1

cdr3_aa: CASSPSAWNEQFF
cdr3_nt: TGTGCCAGTAGTCCCTCGGCGTGGAATGAGCAGTTCTTC
clone_size: medium-sized
v_call: TRBV19
j_call: TRBJ2-1
d_call: .

cdr3_aa: CSARGGPGSYEQYF
cdr3_nt: TGCAGTGCTAGAGGAGGCCCCGGGTCCTACGAGCAGTACTTC
clone_size: few
v_call: TRBV20-1
j_call: TRBJ2-7
d_call: .

cdr3_aa: CASSYLRGDRAEQFF
cdr3_nt: TGTGCCAGCAGTTACTTGCGGGGGGACAGGGCTGAGCAGTTCTTC
clone_size: many
v_call: TRBV6-2/TRBV6-3
j_call: TRBJ2-1
d_call: .

cdr3_aa: CASSAGTEGNTIYF
cdr3_nt: TGTGCCAGCAGTGCCGGGACAGAGGGAAACACCATATATTTT
clone_size: few
v_call: TRBV6-1
j_call: TRBJ1-3
d_call: TRBD1

cdr3_aa: CSASSGETLTYNEQFF
cdr3_nt: TGCAGTGCTAGCTCCGGAGAGACACTTACCTACAATGAGCAGTTCTTC
clone_size: .
v_call: TRBV20-1
j_call: TRBJ2-1
d_call: .

cdr3_aa: CASSPVPEVNQYF
cdr3_nt: TGTGCCAGCAGCCCAGTCCCTGAGGTTAATCAGTACTTC
clone_size: .
v_call: TRBV7-2
j_call: TRBJ2-7
d_call: .

cdr3_aa: CSALRRREGYEQYF
cdr3_nt: TGCAGTGCTCTTCGCCGGCGGGAGGGCTACGAGCAGTACTTC
clone_size: .
v_call: TRBV20-1
j_call: TRBJ2-7
d_call: TRBD2

cdr3_aa: CASSLQGITDTQYF
cdr3_nt: TGTGCCAGCAGCCTCCAGGGGATCACAGATACGCAGTATTTT
clone_size: medium-sized
v_call: TRBV12-3/TRBV12-4
j_call: TRBJ2-3
d_call: .

cdr3_aa: CSARATEATNEKLFF
cdr3_nt: TGCAGTGCTAGAGCGACGGAGGCAACTAATGAAAAACTGTTTTTT
clone_size: few
v_call: TRBV20-1
j_call: TRBJ1-4
d_call: .

cdr3_aa: CASSYGFFSGANVLTF
cdr3_nt: TGTGCCAGCAGTTACGGCTTCTTCTCTGGGGCCAACGTCCTGACTTTC
clone_size: few
v_call: TRBV6-5
j_call: TRBJ2-6
d_call: .

cdr3_aa: CATSVGGSNNEQFF
cdr3_nt: TGTGCCACCAGTGTTGGCGGCAGTAACAATGAGCAGTTCTTC
clone_size: .
v_call: TRBV24-1
j_call: TRBJ2-1
d_call: .

cdr3_aa: CASSRPLAVPNTGELFF
cdr3_nt: TGTGCCAGCAGCCGGCCCCTAGCGGTCCCGAACACCGGGGAGCTGTTTTTT
clone_size: .
v_call: TRBV7-2
j_call: TRBJ2-2
d_call: TRBD2

cdr3_aa: CASSQEPHDRGRETQYF
cdr3_nt: TGTGCCAGCAGCCAAGAGCCACACGACAGGGGGCGAGAGACCCAGTACTTC
clone_size: .
v_call: TRBV4-2
j_call: TRBJ2-5
d_call: TRBD1

cdr3_aa: CASSETGGAGGNTIYF
cdr3_nt: TGTGCCAGCAGCGAGACAGGGGGCGCGGGGGGAAACACCATATATTTT
clone_size: few
v_call: TRBV13
j_call: TRBJ1-3
d_call: TRBD1

cdr3_aa: CASSLARSGWTYEQYF
cdr3_nt: TGCGCCAGCAGCTTGGCGAGATCAGGGTGGACCTACGAGCAGTACTTC
clone_size: .
v_call: TRBV5-1
j_call: TRBJ2-7
d_call: .

cdr3_aa: CSVRTGNYGYTF
cdr3_nt: TGCAGCGTTCGGACAGGAAACTATGGCTACACCTTC
clone_size: medium-sized
v_call: TRBV29-1
j_call: TRBJ1-2
d_call: TRBD1

cdr3_aa: CASSERGDDTGELFF
cdr3_nt: TGTGCCAGCAGTGAGCGGGGTGATGACACCGGGGAGCTGTTTTTT
clone_size: .
v_call: TRBV6-4
j_call: TRBJ2-2
d_call: .

cdr3_aa: CSARAGSSYNSPLHF
cdr3_nt: TGCAGTGCTAGGGCGGGAAGCTCCTATAATTCACCCCTCCACTTT
clone_size: .
v_call: TRBV20-1
j_call: TRBJ1-6
d_call: .

cdr3_aa: CASSLVDGYNEQFF
cdr3_nt: TGTGCCAGCAGCTTAGTGGACGGATACAATGAGCAGTTCTTC
clone_size: few
v_call: TRBV7-6
j_call: TRBJ2-1
d_call: .

cdr3_aa: CASSLWRQGNSPLHF
cdr3_nt: TGCGCCAGCAGCTTGTGGCGGCAGGGGAATTCACCCCTCCACTTT
clone_size: .
v_call: TRBV5-1
j_call: TRBJ1-6
d_call: .

cdr3_aa: CASSDSDTGELFF
cdr3_nt: TGTGCCAGCAGTGATTCGGACACCGGGGAGCTGTTTTTT
clone_size: medium-sized
v_call: TRBV6-4
j_call: TRBJ2-2
d_call: .

cdr3_aa: CASSPYPATEETQYF
cdr3_nt: TGTGCCAGCTCACCGTATCCAGCCACCGAAGAGACCCAGTACTTC
clone_size: .
v_call: TRBV18
j_call: TRBJ2-5
d_call: .

cdr3_aa: CASSSPGLAGVFDEQYF
cdr3_nt: TGTGCCAGCAGCTCCCCGGGACTAGCGGGAGTATTTGACGAGCAGTACTTC
clone_size: .
v_call: TRBV7-6
j_call: TRBJ2-7
d_call: TRBD2